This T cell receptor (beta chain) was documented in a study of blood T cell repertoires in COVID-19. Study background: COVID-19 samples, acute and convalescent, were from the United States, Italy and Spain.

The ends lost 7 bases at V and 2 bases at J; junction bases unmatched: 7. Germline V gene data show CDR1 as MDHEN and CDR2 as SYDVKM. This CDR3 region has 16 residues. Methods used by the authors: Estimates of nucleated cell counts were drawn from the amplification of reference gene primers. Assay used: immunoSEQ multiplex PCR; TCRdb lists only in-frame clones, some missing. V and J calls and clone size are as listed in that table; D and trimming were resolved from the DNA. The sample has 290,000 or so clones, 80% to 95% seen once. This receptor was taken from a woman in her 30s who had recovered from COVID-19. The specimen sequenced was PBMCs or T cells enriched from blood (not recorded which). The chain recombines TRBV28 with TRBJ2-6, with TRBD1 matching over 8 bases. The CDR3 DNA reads TGTGCCAGCAACAGACCAGGGGGCGCTGGGGCCAACGTCCTGACTTTC. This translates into CASNRPGGAGANVLTF.